Listed below are T cell receptor beta chains from one sample, sequenced in a study of T cell clones after liver transplantation. Sequenced by immunoSEQ multiplex PCR; TCRdb stores in-frame clones only, minus some. The repertoire holds tens of thousands of clones, with about 64% as singletons. The sequencing used CD4+ T cells from blood, collected before liver transplant. These TCRs come from a human donor who received a liver transplant. Each CDR3 is given with its conserved first and last residue. D genes are given only for firm matches. The size of a clone is reported for some rows only, either as once, few or many, or as a class for expanded clones.

v_gene	d_gene	abundance	j_gene	CDR3nt	CDR3aa
TRBV7-3	NA	NA	TRBJ2-2	TGTGCCAGCAGCAACTACACCGGGGAGCTGTTTTTT	CASSNYTGELFF
TRBV19	TRBD1	NA	TRBJ1-4	TGTGCCAGCTACAGGGGCGAAAAACTGTTTTTT	CASYRGEKLFF
TRBV5-5	TRBD1	NA	TRBJ2-3	TGTGCCAGCAGGCTGGGGCATAGGGACAGGAGCACAGATACGCAGTATTTT	CASRLGHRDRSTDTQYF
TRBV6-5	TRBD1	few	TRBJ1-6	TGTGCCAGCAGCCCCGGACAGGGCGTAGCACCCCTCCACTTT	CASSPGQGVAPLHF
TRBV9	TRBD1	few	TRBJ1-6	TGTGCCAGCAGCGTGACAGGGAATAATTCACCCCTCCACTTT	CASSVTGNNSPLHF
TRBV28	NA	NA	TRBJ1-2	TGTGCCAGCAGCCAAGGACAGTATGGCTACACCTTC	CASSQGQYGYTF
TRBV2	NA	few	TRBJ2-7	TGTGCCAGCAGTGATGTAGGAGGGCCTCTCTCCTACGAGCAGTACTTC	CASSDVGGPLSYEQYF
TRBV4-2	TRBD1	NA	TRBJ1-5	TGTGCCAGCAGCAAAGACAGGGTCAATCAGCCCCAGCATTTT	CASSKDRVNQPQHF
TRBV7-2	NA	NA	TRBJ2-7	TGTGCCAGCAGCTTAGAGGCCCAATCTAGCATGGTGCAGTACTTC	CASSLEAQSSMVQYF
TRBV10-3	TRBD2	NA	TRBJ2-1	TGTGCCATCAGTGGGGGGGAGGGGTCCTACAATGAGCAGTTCTTC	CAISGGEGSYNEQFF
TRBV28	NA	NA	TRBJ2-3	TGTGCCATCGTAAAGAGTGTTGGAGCGGATACGCAGTATTTT	CAIVKSVGADTQYF
TRBV9	TRBD1	NA	TRBJ2-3	TGTGCCAGCAGCTTGCGAGACAGGGGGAGCACAGATACGCAGTATTTT	CASSLRDRGSTDTQYF
TRBV19	TRBD2	NA	TRBJ2-3	TGTGCCAGTAGTAAGGGGACTAGCGTTAACACAGATACGCAGTATTTT	CASSKGTSVNTDTQYF
TRBV5-8	TRBD1	NA	TRBJ1-5	TGTGCCAGCAGCCTAGGACAGGCCCTCAATCAGCCCCAGCATTTT	CASSLGQALNQPQHF
TRBV2	TRBD1	few	TRBJ1-1	TGTGCCAGCAGTGCGGTACGACAGGGGGGTGAAGCTTTCTTT	CASSAVRQGGEAFF
TRBV28	NA	NA	TRBJ2-7	TGTGCCAGCAGTACGGGACTTCGCTCCTACGAGCAGTACTTC	CASSTGLRSYEQYF
TRBV18	NA	NA	TRBJ2-7	TGTGCCAGCTCACCAAGGACAGAATCCTACGAGCAGTACTTC	CASSPRTESYEQYF
TRBV28	NA	NA	TRBJ1-3	TGTGCCAGCAGTTTATCCAGGTCCCGAAACACCATATATTTT	CASSLSRSRNTIYF
TRBV10-2	TRBD1	NA	TRBJ1-1	TGCGCCAGCAGTGACCCTCGACAGGGGGGCACTGAAGCTTTCTTT	CASSDPRQGGTEAFF
TRBV18	NA	NA	TRBJ1-4	TGTGCCAGCTCAGCCGACAGAACTAATGAAAAACTGTTTTTT	CASSADRTNEKLFF
TRBV6-4	TRBD2	NA	TRBJ2-3	TGTGCCAGCAGTGACCTGACTAGCGGCACAGATACGCAGTATTTT	CASSDLTSGTDTQYF
TRBV13	NA	few	TRBJ1-2	TGTGCCAGCAGCTTAGGTGGCGGCTACACCTTC	CASSLGGGYTF
TRBV18	TRBD1	NA	TRBJ2-3	TGTGCCAGCTCACTTTCCCAGGGGGCAAGGGATACGCAGTATTTT	CASSLSQGARDTQYF
TRBV28	NA	once	TRBJ1-1	TGTGCCAGCAGCCAGGGCCGGGGGGACACTGAAGCTTTCTTT	CASSQGRGDTEAFF
TRBV7-3	TRBD2	NA	TRBJ2-3	TGTGCCAGCAGCCCGGGGGAGGGGACAGATACGCAGTATTTT	CASSPGEGTDTQYF
TRBV6-6	NA	few	TRBJ1-2	TGTGCCAGCAGCTACGGGGGGAAGGGCTACACCTTC	CASSYGGKGYTF
TRBV19	NA	few	TRBJ1-4	TGTGCCAGTAGTGAAATGGCGGGCTTAAGGGAAAAACTGTTTTTT	CASSEMAGLREKLFF
TRBV5-4	TRBD1	few	TRBJ2-7	TGTGCCAGCAAACCGGGACAGCTCTCCTACGAGCAGTACTTC	CASKPGQLSYEQYF
TRBV5-4	TRBD1	NA	TRBJ2-7	TGTGCCAGCAGCCCCGGACAGGGAGGCCACGAGCAGTACTTC	CASSPGQGGHEQYF
TRBV29-1	NA	NA	TRBJ1-4	TGCAGCGGCGGGGGCGCCGGGGAAAAACTGTTTTTT	CSGGGAGEKLFF
TRBV5-1	TRBD1	once	TRBJ1-4	TGCGCCAGCAGCCTCGGACAGGGGGGAACTAATGAAAAACTGTTTTTT	CASSLGQGGTNEKLFF
TRBV30	NA	NA	TRBJ1-3	TGTGCCTGGAGTGGAATCCAGGGGCACTCTGGAAACACCATATATTTT	CAWSGIQGHSGNTIYF
TRBV5-4	NA	few	TRBJ1-1	TGTGCCAGCAGCCCCTGGGAGTCTGAAGCTTTCTTT	CASSPWESEAFF
TRBV5-1	TRBD1	many	TRBJ1-1	TGCGCCAGCAGAAGGGACAGGGATTATGATGAAGCTTTCTTT	CASRRDRDYDEAFF
TRBV10-2	TRBD1	NA	TRBJ1-1	TGCGCCAGCATGGGGGACGTTAGACAGGGGTACACTGAAGCTTTCTTT	CASMGDVRQGYTEAFF
TRBV28	NA	NA	TRBJ1-6	TGTGCCAGCAGATCACAGAATAATTCACCCCTCCACTTT	CASRSQNNSPLHF
TRBV9	NA	NA	TRBJ2-5	TGTGCCAGCAGCATTGGACCGCAGGGGGAGACCCAGTACTTC	CASSIGPQGETQYF
TRBV4-2	NA	NA	TRBJ2-1	TGTGCCAGCAGCCAAACGACCGGGGGGCTGGTCAATGAGCAGTTCTTC	CASSQTTGGLVNEQFF
TRBV19	TRBD2	NA	TRBJ2-3	TGTGCCAGTAGTAGTCGAGGACTAGCGGGGGGAGATACGCAGTATTTT	CASSSRGLAGGDTQYF
TRBV5-1	TRBD2	NA	TRBJ2-3	TGCGCCAGCAGCTTGAGGCAGGCTGGCGGGGGGGTCCCTAGCACAGATACGCAGTATTTT	CASSLRQAGGGVPSTDTQYF
TRBV7-9	TRBD1	NA	TRBJ1-1	TGTGCCAGCAGCCTCAGACAGGGGGCGAACACTGAAGCTTTCTTT	CASSLRQGANTEAFF
TRBV29-1	NA	few	TRBJ1-3	TGCAGCGTTATTAAAGCGGAGAAGCGAAACACCATATATTTT	CSVIKAEKRNTIYF
TRBV4-1	NA	NA	TRBJ1-6	TGCGCCAGCAGCCAAGATCGGGGTTCACCCCTCCACTTT	CASSQDRGSPLHF
TRBV28	NA	NA	TRBJ1-2	TGTGCCAGCAGTCCTATCGGCTATGGCTACACCTTC	CASSPIGYGYTF
TRBV19	TRBD1	few	TRBJ2-1	TGTGCCAGTAGTATCCGCCGACAGGGGGCTGATGAGCAGTTCTTC	CASSIRRQGADEQFF
TRBV5-6	NA	NA	TRBJ2-2	TGTGCCAGCAGCTTGGAAACAGGGATTGAGACCGGGGAGCTGTTTTTT	CASSLETGIETGELFF
TRBV20-1	NA	many	TRBJ1-1	TGCAGTGCGTCGGGGATTGAAGCTTTCTTT	CSASGIEAFF
TRBV30	NA	many	TRBJ1-1	TGTGCCTGGAGTGTTGGGCTGGATAACACTGAAGCTTTCTTT	CAWSVGLDNTEAFF
TRBV7-2	NA	NA	TRBJ1-6	TGTGCCAGCAGCAAGACAGGTTCTACTAATTCACCCCTCCACTTT	CASSKTGSTNSPLHF
TRBV5-4	TRBD2	NA	TRBJ2-2	TGTGCCAGCAGCTTGAATCTAGCGGGGGGTAACACCGGGGAGCTGTTTTTT	CASSLNLAGGNTGELFF
TRBV4-1	NA	NA	TRBJ1-5	TGCGCCAGCAGCCCACAGGGTGAAGGCAATCAGCCCCAGCATTTT	CASSPQGEGNQPQHF
TRBV2	TRBD2	NA	TRBJ2-4	TGTGCCAGCAGTGAGGGGTCTAGCGGGGGCTGGGACTTC	CASSEGSSGGWDF
TRBV28	TRBD1	few	TRBJ1-6	TGTGCCAGCAGTCCGCCACGAGGGGGACAGGGGAACTTCGGACCCCTCCACTTT	CASSPPRGGQGNFGPLHF
TRBV30	NA	NA	TRBJ1-1	TGTGCCTGGAGCCCCAATGGCAGGCCCGACACTGAAGCTTTCTTT	CAWSPNGRPDTEAFF
TRBV7-8	TRBD1	NA	TRBJ2-6	TGTGCCAGCAGCTTCTACCGGGGGACAGGGGCCTCTGGGGCCAACGTCCTGACTTTC	CASSFYRGTGASGANVLTF